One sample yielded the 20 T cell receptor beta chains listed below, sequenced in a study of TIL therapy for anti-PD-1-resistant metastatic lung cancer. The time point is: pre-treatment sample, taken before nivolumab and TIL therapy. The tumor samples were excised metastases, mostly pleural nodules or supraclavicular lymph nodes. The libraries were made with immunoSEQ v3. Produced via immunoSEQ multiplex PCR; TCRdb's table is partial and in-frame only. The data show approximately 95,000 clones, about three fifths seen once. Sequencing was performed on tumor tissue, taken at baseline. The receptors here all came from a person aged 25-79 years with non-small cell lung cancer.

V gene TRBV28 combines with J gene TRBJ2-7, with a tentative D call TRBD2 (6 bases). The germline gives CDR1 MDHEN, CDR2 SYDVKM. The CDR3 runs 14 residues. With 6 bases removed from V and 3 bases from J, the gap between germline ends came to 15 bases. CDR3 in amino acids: CASRVGGESYEQYF. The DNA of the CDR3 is TGTGCCAGCAGGGTGGGGGGTGAGAGCTACGAGCAGTACTTC.

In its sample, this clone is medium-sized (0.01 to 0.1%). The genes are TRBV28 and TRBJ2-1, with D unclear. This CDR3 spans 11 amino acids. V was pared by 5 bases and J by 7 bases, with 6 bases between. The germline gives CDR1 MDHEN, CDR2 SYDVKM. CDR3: CASSEQNEQFF. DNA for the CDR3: TGTGCCAGCAGTGAGCAGAATGAGCAGTTCTTC.

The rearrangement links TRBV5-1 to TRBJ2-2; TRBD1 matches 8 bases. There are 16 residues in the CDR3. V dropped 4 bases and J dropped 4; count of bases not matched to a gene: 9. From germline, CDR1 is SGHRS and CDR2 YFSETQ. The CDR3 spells CASSPVGQVGTGELFF. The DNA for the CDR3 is TGCGCCAGCAGCCCTGTGGGACAGGTTGGCACCGGGGAGCTGTTTTTT.

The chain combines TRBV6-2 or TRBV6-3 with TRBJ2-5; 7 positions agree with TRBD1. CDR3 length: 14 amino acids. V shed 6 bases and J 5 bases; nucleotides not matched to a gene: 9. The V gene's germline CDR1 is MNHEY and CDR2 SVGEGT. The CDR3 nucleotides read TGTGCCAGCAGCCCAAGACAGGGCGGCGAGACCCAGTACTTC. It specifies CASSPRQGGETQYF.

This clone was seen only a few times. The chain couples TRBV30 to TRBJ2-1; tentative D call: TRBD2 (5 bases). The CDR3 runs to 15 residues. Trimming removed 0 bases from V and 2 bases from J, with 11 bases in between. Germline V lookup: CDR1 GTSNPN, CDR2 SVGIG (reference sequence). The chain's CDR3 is CAWSVGLAPYNEQFF. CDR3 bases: TGTGCCTGGAGTGTAGGGCTAGCCCCCTACAATGAGCAGTTCTTC.

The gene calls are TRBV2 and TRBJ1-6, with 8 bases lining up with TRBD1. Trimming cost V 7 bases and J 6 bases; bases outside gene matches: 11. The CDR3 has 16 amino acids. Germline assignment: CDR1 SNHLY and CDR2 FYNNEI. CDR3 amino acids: CASTGDRLGSNSPLHF. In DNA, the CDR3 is TGTGCCAGCACTGGGGACAGGCTAGGCTCTAATTCACCCCTCCACTTT.

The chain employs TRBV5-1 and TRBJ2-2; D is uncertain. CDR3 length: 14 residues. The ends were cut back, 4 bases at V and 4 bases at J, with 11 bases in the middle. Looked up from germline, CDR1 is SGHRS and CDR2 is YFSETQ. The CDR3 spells CASSLRQLTGELFF. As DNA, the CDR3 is TGCGCCAGCAGCCTAAGGCAACTCACCGGGGAGCTGTTTTTT.

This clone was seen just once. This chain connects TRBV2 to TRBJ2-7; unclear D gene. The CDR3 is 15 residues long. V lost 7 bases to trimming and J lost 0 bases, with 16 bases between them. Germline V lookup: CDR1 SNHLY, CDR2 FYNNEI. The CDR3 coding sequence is TGTGCCAGCACCACGTCGGCACCCGGCTCCTACGAGCAGTACTTC. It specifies CASTTSAPGSYEQYF.

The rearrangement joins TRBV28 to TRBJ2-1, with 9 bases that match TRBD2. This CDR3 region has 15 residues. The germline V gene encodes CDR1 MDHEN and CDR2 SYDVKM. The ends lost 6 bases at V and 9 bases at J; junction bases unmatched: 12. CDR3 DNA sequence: TGTGCCAGCAGCTCCTCGGGCGGGGGGGCTATTGAGCAGTTCTTC. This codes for CASSSSGGGAIEQFF.

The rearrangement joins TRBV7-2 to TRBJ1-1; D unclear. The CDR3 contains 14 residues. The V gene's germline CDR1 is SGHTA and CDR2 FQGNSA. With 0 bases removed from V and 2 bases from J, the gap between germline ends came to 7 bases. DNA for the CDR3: TGTGCCAGCAGCTTAGCGAGGACTAACACTGAAGCTTTCTTT. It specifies CASSLARTNTEAFF.

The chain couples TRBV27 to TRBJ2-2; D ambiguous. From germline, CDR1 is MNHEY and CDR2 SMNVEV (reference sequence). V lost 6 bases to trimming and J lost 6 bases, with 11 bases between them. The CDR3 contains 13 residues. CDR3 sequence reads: CASSPLGSGELFF. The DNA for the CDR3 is TGTGCCAGCAGCCCCCTTGGGTCCGGGGAGCTGTTTTTT.

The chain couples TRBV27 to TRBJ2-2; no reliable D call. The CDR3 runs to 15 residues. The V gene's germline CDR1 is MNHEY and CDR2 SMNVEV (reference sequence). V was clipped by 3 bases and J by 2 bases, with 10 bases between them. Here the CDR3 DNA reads TGTGCCAGCAGTTTCAAAGGGCCCAACACCGGGGAGCTGTTTTTT. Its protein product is CASSFKGPNTGELFF.

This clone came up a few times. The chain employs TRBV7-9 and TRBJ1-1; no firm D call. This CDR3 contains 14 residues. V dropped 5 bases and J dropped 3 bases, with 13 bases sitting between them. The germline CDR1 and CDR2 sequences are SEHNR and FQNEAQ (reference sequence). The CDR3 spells CASSPWAADTEAFF. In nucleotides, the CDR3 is TGTGCCAGCAGCCCTTGGGCCGCGGACACTGAAGCTTTCTTT.

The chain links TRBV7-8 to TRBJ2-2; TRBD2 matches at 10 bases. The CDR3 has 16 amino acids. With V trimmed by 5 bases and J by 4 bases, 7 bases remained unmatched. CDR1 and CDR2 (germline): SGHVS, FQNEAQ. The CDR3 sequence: CASSLRTSGPTGELFF. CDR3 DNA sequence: TGTGCCAGCAGCCTAAGGACTAGCGGACCCACCGGGGAGCTGTTTTTT.

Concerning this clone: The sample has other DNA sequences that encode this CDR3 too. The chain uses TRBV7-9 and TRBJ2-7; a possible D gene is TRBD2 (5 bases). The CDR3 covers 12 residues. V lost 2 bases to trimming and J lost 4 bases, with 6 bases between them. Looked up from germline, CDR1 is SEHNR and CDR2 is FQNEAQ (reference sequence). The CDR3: CASSLRGYEQYF. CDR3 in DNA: TGTGCCAGCAGCTTAAGAGGGTACGAGCAGTACTTC.

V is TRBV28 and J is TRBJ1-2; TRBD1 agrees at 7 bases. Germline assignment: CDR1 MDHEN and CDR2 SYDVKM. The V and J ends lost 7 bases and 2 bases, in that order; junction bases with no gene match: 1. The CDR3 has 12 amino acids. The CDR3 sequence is CASIQGNYGYTF. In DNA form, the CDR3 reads TGTGCCAGCATACAGGGGAACTATGGCTACACCTTC.

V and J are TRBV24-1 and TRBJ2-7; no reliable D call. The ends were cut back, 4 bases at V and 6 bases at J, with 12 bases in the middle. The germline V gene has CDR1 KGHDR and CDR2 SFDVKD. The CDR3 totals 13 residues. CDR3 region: CATSDPGWGEQYF. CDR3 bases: TGTGCCACCAGTGACCCAGGATGGGGCGAGCAGTACTTC.

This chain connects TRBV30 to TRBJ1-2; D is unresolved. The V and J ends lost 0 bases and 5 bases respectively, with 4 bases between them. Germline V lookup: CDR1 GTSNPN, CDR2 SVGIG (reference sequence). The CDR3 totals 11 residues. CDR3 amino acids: CAWSVNYGYTF. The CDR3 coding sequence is TGTGCCTGGAGTGTAAATTATGGCTACACCTTC. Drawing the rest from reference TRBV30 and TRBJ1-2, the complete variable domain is SQTIHQWPATLVQPVGSPLSLECTVEGTSNPNLYWYRQAAGRGLQLLFYSVGIGQISSEVPQNLSASRPQDRQFILSSKKLLLSDSGFYLCAWSVNYGYTFGSGTRLTVV.

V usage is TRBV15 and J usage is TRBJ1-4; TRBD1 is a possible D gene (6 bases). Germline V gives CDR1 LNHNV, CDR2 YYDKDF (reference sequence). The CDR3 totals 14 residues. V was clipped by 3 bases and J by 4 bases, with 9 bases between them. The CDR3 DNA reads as TGTGCCACCAGCAGGGGACAAAATAATGAAAAACTGTTTTTT. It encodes CATSRGQNNEKLFF. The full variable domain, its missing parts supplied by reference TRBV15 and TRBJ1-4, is DAMVIQNPRYQVTQFGKPVTLSCSQTLNHNVMYWYQQKSSQAPKLLFHYYDKDFNNEADTPDNFQSRRPNTSFCFLDIRSPGLGDTAMYLCATSRGQNNEKLFFGSGTQLSVL.

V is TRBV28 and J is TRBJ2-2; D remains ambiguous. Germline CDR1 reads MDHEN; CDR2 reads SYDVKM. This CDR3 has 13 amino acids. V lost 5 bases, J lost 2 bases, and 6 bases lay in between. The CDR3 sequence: CASSKPNTGELFF. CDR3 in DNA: TGTGCCAGCAGTAAACCCAACACCGGGGAGCTGTTTTTT.